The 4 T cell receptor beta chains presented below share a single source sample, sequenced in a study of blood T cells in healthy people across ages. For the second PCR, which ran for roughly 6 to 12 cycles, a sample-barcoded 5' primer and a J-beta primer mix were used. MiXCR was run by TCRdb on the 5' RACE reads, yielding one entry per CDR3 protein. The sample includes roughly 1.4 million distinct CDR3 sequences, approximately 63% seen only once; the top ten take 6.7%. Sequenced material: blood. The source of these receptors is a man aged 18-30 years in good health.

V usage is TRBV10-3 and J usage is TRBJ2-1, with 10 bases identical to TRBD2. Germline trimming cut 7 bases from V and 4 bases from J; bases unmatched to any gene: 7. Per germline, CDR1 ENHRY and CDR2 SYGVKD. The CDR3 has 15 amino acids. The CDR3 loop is CAINRAGGPYNEQFF. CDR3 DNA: TGTGCCATCAACCGAGCGGGAGGGCCTTACAATGAGCAGTTCTTC.

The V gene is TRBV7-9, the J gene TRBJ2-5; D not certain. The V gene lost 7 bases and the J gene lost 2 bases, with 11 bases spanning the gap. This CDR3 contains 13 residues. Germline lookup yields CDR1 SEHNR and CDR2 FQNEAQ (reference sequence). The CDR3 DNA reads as TGTGCCAGCATGGGTATTTGGCAAGAGACCCAGTACTTC. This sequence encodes CASMGIWQETQYF. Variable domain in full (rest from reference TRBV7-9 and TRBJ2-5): DTGVSQNPRHKITKRGQNVTFRCDPISEHNRLYWYRQTLGQGPEFLTYFQNEAQLEKSRLLSDRFSAERPKGSFSTLEIQRTEQGDSAMYLCASMGIWQETQYFGPGTRLLVL.

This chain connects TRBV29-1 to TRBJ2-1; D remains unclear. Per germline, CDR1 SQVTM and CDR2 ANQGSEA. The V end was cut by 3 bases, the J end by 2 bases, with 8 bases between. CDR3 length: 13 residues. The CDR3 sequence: CSVDVPTYNEQFF. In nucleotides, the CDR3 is TGCAGCGTTGATGTACCGACCTACAATGAGCAGTTCTTC.

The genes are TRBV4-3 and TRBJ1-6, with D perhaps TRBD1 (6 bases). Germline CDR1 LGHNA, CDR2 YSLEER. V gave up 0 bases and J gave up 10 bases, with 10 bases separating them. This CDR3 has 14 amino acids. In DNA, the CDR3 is TGCGCCAGCAGCCAAGACTGGGGACAATCACCCCTCCACTTT. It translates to CASSQDWGQSPLHF.